This TCR beta chain was found in a study of cytomegalovirus exposure and HLA in healthy donors. Study conclusions and caveats: Apparent HLA restriction characterized most CMV-associated TCR beta chains in a later analysis. Solely CMV serostatus was available to characterize immune exposure. Reports indicated that the classifier achieved high specificity and sensitivity in diagnosing cytomegalovirus status. The listing of 150 to 200 TCR beta chains classed them as cytomegalovirus-associated.

The CDR3 length is 15 residues. The germline V gene has CDR1 ENHRY and CDR2 SYGVKD. V was pared by 4 bases and J by 1 base, with 3 bases of the junction left unmatched. With 60 Vbeta and 13 Jbeta primers, the PCR was carried out. TCRdb's table, derived via immunoSEQ multiplex PCR, lists solely in-frame clones and lacks some. The sample lists 120,000 or so clones; around three quarters were seen once. Worth noting for this clone: Its specificity is not known.

The source material was PBMCs. The J gene is TRBJ2-5, the V gene TRBV10-3; 10 bases fit TRBD2. The TCR was taken from a woman in her thirties or forties in good health and CMV-seropositive. CDR3 sequence reads: CAISGSGGAQETQYF. DNA of the CDR3: TGTGCCATCAGTGGCAGCGGGGGGGCCCAAGAGACCCAGTACTTC.